The T cell receptor beta chain under discussion was sequenced for a study of blood T cell repertoires in COVID-19. For the study at large: Both acute and convalescent COVID-19 samples were obtained from the United States, Italy and Spain. PBMCs, B-cell-depleted T cells, or T cells provided the cDNA or gDNA that made up the material.

Germline CDR1 and CDR2: SGDLS and YYNGEE. The length of the CDR3 is 15 residues. J lost 1 base, V lost 1 base, and 4 bases had no gene match. This clone was picked up one time. In the authors' methods: Reference gene primer amplification gave nucleated cell count estimates. Here immunoSEQ multiplex PCR was the method, and the copy in TCRdb shows in-frame clones only, minus some. V, J and clone size are those of that table, while D and trimming were read from the DNA. Of a few hundred thousand clones in the sample, approximately 88% were seen once. The sequence came from a young man with active or convalescent COVID-19. What was sequenced was peripheral blood. The chain couples TRBV9 to TRBJ2-7; the match to TRBD2 covers 8 bases. The CDR3 coding sequence is TGTGCCAGCAGCGTAAGTAGCGGGGTTTCCTACGAGCAGTACTTC. Translating it yields CASSVSSGVSYEQYF.